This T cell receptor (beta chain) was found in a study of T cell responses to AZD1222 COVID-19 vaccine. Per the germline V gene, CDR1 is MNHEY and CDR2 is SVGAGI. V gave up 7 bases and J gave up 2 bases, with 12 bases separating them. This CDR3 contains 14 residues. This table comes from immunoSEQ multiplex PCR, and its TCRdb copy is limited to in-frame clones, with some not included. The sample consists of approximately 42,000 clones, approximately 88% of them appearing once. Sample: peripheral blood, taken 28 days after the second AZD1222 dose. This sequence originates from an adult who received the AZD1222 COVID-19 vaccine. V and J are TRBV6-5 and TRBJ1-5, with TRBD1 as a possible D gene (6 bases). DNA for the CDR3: TGTGCCAGCACCAATCAGGGGCGCAATCAGCCCCAGCATTTT. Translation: CASTNQGRNQPQHF.